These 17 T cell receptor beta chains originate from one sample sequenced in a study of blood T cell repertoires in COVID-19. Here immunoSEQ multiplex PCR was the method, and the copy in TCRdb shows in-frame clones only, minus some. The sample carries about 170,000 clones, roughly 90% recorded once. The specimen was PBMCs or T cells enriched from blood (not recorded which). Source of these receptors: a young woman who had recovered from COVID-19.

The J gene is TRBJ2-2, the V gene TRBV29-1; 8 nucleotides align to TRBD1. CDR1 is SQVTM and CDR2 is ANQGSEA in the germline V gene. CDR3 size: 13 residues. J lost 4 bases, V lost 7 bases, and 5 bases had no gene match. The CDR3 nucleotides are TGCAGCGCCCAGGGGGCAGGCACCGGGGAGCTGTTTTTT. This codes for CSAQGAGTGELFF.

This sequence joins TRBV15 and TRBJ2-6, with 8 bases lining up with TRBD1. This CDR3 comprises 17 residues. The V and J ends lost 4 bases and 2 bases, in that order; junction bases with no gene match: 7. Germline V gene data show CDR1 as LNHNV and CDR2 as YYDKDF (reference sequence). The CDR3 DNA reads TGTGCCACCAGCATCATAACAGGGGGTGCTGGGGCCAACGTCCTGACTTTC. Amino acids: CATSIITGGAGANVLTF.

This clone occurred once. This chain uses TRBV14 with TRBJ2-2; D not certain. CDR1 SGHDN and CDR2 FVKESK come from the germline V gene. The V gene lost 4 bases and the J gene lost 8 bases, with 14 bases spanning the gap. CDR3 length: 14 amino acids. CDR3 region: CASSLRQAPGELFF. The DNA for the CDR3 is TGTGCCAGCAGCCTCAGACAAGCCCCTGGGGAGCTGTTTTTT.

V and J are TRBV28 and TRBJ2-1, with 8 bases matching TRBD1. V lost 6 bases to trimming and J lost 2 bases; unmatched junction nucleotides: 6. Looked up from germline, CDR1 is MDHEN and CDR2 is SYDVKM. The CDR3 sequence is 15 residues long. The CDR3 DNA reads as TGTGCCAGCAGACGAAACAGGGGGACCTACAATGAGCAGTTCTTC. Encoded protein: CASRRNRGTYNEQFF.

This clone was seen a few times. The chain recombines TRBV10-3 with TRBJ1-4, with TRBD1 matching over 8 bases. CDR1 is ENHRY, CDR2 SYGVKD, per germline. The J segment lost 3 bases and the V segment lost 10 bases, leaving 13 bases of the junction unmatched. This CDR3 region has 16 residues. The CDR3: CATSPGQGQSNEKLFF. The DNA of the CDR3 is TGTGCCACGAGTCCTGGACAGGGCCAATCTAATGAAAAACTGTTTTTT.

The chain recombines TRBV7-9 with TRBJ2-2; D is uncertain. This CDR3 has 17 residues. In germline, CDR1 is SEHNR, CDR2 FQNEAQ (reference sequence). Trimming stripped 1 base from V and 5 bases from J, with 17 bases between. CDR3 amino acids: CASSLGWRPLRTGELFF. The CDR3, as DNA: TGTGCCAGCAGCTTAGGATGGCGGCCCCTTCGGACCGGGGAGCTGTTTTTT.

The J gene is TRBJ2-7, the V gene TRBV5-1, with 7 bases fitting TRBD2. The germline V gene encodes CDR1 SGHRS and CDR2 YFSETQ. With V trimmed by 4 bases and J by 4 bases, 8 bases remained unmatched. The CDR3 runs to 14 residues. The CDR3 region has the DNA TGCGCCAGCAGCACCGGGACTACCCCATACGAGCAGTACTTC. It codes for CASSTGTTPYEQYF.

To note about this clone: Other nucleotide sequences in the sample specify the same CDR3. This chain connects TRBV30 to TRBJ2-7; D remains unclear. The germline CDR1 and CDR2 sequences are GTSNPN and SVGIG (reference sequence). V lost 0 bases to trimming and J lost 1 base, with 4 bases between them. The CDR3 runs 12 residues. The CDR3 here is CAWSVYSYEQYF. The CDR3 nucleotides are TGTGCCTGGAGTGTATATTCCTACGAGCAGTACTTC.

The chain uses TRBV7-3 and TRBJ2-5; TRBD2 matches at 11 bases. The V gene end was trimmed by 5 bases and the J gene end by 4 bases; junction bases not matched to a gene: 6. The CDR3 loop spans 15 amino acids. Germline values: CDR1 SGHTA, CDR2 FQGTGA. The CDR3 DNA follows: TGTGCCAGCAGCCAATTAGGACTAGCGGGAGAGACCCAGTACTTC. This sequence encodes CASSQLGLAGETQYF.

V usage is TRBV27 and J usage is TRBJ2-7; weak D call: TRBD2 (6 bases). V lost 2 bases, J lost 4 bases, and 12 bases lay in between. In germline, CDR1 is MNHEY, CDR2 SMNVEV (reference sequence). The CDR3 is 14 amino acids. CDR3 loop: CASSLGGNGYEQYF. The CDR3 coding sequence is TGTGCCAGCAGTTTAGGGGGGAACGGGTACGAGCAGTACTTC.

The CDR3 coding sequence is TGCGCCAGCAGCCCGAGCGGGAGATCCCACAATGAGCAGTTCTTC. This encodes CASSPSGRSHNEQFF. The chain uses TRBV5-1 and TRBJ2-1; 8 bases line up with TRBD2. CDR3 length equals 15 residues. CDR1 is SGHRS, CDR2 YFSETQ, per germline. After removal of 4 bases from V and 5 bases from J, the junction contained 8 bases not matched to a gene.

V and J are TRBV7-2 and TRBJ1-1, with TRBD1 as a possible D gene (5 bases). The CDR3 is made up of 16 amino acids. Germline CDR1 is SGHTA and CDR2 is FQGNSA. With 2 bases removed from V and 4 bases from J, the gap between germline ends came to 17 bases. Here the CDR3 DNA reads TGTGCCAGCAGCTTAATCTCATGGGGCGCACTCACTGAAGCTTTCTTT. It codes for CASSLISWGALTEAFF.

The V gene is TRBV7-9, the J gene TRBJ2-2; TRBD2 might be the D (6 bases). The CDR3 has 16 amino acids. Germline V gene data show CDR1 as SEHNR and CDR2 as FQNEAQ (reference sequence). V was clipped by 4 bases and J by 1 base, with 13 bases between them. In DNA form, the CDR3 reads TGTGCCAGCAGCTGGGGACTGCTCGGGAACACCGGGGAGCTGTTTTTT. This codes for CASSWGLLGNTGELFF.

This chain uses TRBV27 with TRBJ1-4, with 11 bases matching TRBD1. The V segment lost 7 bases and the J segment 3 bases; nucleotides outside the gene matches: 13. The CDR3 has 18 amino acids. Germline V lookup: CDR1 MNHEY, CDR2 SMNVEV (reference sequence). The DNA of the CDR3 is TGTGCCAGCAAGATGGGACAGGGGGTATTTGGGGCTAATGAAAAACTGTTTTTT. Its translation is CASKMGQGVFGANEKLFF.

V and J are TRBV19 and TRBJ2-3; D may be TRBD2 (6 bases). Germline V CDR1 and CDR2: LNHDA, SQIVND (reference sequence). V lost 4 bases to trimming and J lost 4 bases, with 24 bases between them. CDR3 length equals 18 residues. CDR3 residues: CASSTRTPGVGEADTQYF. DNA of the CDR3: TGTGCCAGTAGTACTCGGACGCCTGGGGTAGGGGAGGCAGATACGCAGTATTTT.

CDR3 protein: CAWSPDRGTEAFF. CDR3 bases: TGTGCCTGGAGCCCCGACAGGGGTACTGAAGCTTTCTTT. This rearrangement joins TRBV30 to TRBJ1-1, with TRBD1 identical over 8 bases. CDR3 length: 13 amino acids. Germline values: CDR1 GTSNPN, CDR2 SVGIG (reference sequence). The ends lost 3 bases at V and 5 bases at J; junction bases unmatched: 5.

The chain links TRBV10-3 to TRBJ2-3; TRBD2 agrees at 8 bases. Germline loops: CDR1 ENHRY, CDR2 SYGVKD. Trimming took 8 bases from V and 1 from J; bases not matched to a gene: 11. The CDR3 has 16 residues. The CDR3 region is CAIGGGGQRGTDTQYF. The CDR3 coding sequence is TGTGCCATCGGTGGCGGGGGGCAGAGGGGCACAGATACGCAGTATTTT.